This T cell receptor beta chain was observed in a study of CD8+ T cells in alopecia areata (dated by TCRdb to 2017 to 2018). As for the study more broadly: The treated patients, all with moderate-to-severe alopecia areata, were enrolled in an open-label pilot trial of oral tofacitinib given at 5 to 10 mg twice daily. High-throughput TCRbeta sequencing was used to examine T cell clonal expansion in alopecia areata in both the C3H/HeJ mouse model and human patients. Scalp tissue and sorted CD4+ and CD8+ peripheral blood T cells from patchy and totalis/universalis alopecia areata patients and from healthy controls were covered by human TCRbeta sequencing. TCRbeta CDR3 regions were amplified by immunoSEQ multiplex PCR using 35 Vbeta forward and 13 Jbeta reverse primers. RNA came from the PAXgene miRNA kit for fixed scalp, the miRNeasy kit for PBMCs, and the RNeasy kit for mouse skin. Tofacitinib was administered for 6 to 18 months, and 6 months of follow-up off drug were then conducted to assess delayed response and recurrence. Scalp clonality was compared among normal scalp (n=4), patchy alopecia areata scalp (n=8), and alopecia totalis/universalis scalp (n=8). Biopsies were taken from tofacitinib-treated patients at baseline and again at 4 and 24 weeks into treatment, and several of those patients also had a later scalp biopsy.

Libraries were made using the immunoSEQ multiplex PCR assay. RNA was extracted from all samples and reverse transcribed into cDNA as template for TCR sequencing. First-strand cDNA was synthesized with SuperScript III using a 2:1 mix of oligo-dT and random hexamers. A synthetic immune receptor repertoire was used to assess amplification bias, and residual bias was removed computationally. For the original study's pipeline: Raw reads were preprocessed to remove errors, and CDR3 was defined by IMGT conventions from the conserved cysteine to phenylalanine. Clonality was calculated as 1 minus Shannon entropy normalized by log2 of the number of productive unique TCRs. CD4 or CD8 identity of scalp clones was inferred by cross-referencing scalp TCRbeta sequences with sorted blood CD4 and CD8 repertoires. The clones in this table, taken by TCRdb from immuneACCESS, are in-frame only. Not every clone is retained; where verified, under half of the shortfall comes from an unresolved V gene, and the cause of the rest is unknown. V and J calls and clone size are copied from that table; D and trimming were computed from the DNA. The table for this sample lists 110,000 to 150,000 clones; roughly 53% of them were counted only once. Nearly 6.5% of the sample comes from the top ten.

What the research found in general, with its limitations: Shared TCR sequences between patients were less evident than in mice, which may be partly attributable to HLA diversity in the patient population. Higher clonality and more expanded CD8+ clones were observed in lesional scalp than in normal scalp, particularly in alopecia totalis/universalis, a finding suggestive of antigenic drive. Scalp TCR repertoire analysis is complicated because resident alphabeta T cells in normal human skin are also sequenced, whereas mouse skin is dominated by gammadelta T cells.

The CDR3 numbers 10 residues from cysteine through phenylalanine. Kept here is only the CDR3 DNA, which spans 30 bases and is read in frame from base 1. The germline V gene supplies CDR1 SQVTM and CDR2 ANQGSEA. V is shortened by 7 bases, J by 0 bases, and the region joining them spans 3 bases. The time point label, as the study defines it: baseline before oral tofacitinib. From alopecia areata patients, peripheral blood was collected along with lesional scalp punch biopsies. After PBMCs were isolated by density centrifugation and stained for CD3, CD4 and CD8, a FACSAria was used to sort CD4+ and CD8+ T cells. As to this clone: Its antigen specificity is not known. Base qualities are not at hand, and no much larger clone is one base apart.

The TCR comes from a human donor with alopecia areata. This receptor chain uses TRBV29-1 and TRBJ1-1; the D gene identity is not certain. This sample comprised CD4+ T cells sorted from blood, obtained at week 0. The DNA sequence follows: TGCAGCGGTCTGAACACTGAAGCTTTCTTT. Translated, it reads CSGLNTEAFF.